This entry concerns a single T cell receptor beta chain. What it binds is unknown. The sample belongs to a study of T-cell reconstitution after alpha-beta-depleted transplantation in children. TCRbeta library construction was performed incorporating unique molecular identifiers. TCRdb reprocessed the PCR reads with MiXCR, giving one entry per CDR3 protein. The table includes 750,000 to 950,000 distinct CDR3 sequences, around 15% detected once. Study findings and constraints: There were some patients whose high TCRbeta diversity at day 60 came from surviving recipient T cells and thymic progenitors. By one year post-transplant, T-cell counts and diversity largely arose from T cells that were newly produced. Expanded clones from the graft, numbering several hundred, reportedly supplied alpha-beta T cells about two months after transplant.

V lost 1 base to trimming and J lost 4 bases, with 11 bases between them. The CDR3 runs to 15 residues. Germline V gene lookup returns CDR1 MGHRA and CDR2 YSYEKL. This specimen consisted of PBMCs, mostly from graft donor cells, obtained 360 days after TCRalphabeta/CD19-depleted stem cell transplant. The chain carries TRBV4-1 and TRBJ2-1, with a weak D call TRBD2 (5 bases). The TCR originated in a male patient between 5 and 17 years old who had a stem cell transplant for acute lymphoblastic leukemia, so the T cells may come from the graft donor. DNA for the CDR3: TGCGCCAGCAGCCAAGTTGACTACCCATACAATGAGCAGTTCTTC. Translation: CASSQVDYPYNEQFF.